There are a few counts of the clone carrying this T cell receptor beta chain. Its target is not known. TCRdb reprocessed the RT-PCR reads via MiXCR and lists one record per CDR3 protein. The data contain approximately 530,000 distinct CDR3 sequences, under 8.5% of them singletons. V was trimmed by 0 bases and J by 0 bases, leaving 5 bases between them. CDR3 length: 14 residues. Germline V gives CDR1 MGHRA, CDR2 YSYEKL. This sample stems from a study of response to subunit inactivated influenza vaccine. Points from the study as a whole: Authors suggested each seasonal flu vaccination may recruit only limited numbers of new T cells.

The chain is built from TRBV4-1 and TRBJ1-2; D unresolved. The sequenced sample was PBMCs from blood, obtained less than 30 months after vaccination. This sequence was found in a man aged 50 to 69 who received an inactivated influenza vaccine. Here the CDR3 DNA reads TGCGCCAGCAGCCAAGACACAGCTAACTATGGCTACACCTTC. Translated, it gives CASSQDTANYGYTF.